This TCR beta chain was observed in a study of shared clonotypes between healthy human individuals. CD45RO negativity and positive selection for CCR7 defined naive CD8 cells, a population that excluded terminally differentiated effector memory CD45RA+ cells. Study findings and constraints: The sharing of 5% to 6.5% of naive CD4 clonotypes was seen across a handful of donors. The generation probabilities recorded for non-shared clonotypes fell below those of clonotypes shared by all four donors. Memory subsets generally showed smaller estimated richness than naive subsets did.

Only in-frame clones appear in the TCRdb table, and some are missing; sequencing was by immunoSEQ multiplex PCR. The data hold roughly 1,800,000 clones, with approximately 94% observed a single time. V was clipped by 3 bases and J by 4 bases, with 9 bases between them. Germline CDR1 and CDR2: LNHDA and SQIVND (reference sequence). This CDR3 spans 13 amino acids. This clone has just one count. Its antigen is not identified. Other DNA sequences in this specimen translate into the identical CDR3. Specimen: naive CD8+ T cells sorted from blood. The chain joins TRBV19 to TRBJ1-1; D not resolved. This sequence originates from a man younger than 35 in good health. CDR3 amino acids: CASSIPGGTEAFF. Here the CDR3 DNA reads TGTGCCAGTAGTATCCCAGGAGGCACTGAAGCTTTCTTT.